The present TCR beta chain was sequenced within a study of cytomegalovirus exposure and HLA in healthy donors. Germline V gene data show CDR1 as KGHSH and CDR2 as LQKENI. The CDR3 length is 12 residues. Trimming took 3 bases from V and 2 from J, leaving 5 bases between them. PCR primers comprised 60 Vbeta and 13 Jbeta primers. Sequencing used immunoSEQ multiplex PCR; TCRdb keeps in-frame clones, though not all of them. The sample carries about 160,000 clones, roughly 75% recorded once. As to this clone: The antigen remains unidentified.

Donors in the study were healthy people who gave bone marrow. Study findings and constraints: A later analysis revealed that TCR association rates differed between HLA loci, peaking at DRB1 and bottoming out at HLA-C.

The sequence was collected from a female donor in good health and CMV-seronegative. This sequence joins TRBV18 and TRBJ2-7, with TRBD2 as a possible D gene (5 bases). Sequencing was performed on PBMCs. The DNA of the CDR3 is TGTGCCAGCTCACCCGGGACCTACGAGCAGTACTTC. Translating gives CASSPGTYEQYF.